This T cell receptor beta chain was sequenced during a study of vaccination effects on CD4 cells after COVID-19. Across the study: Sampling occurred a median 72 days post second dose, range 14 to 241.

Culture proceeded for about 11 days, and CD4+ T cells were then isolated. Participants were vaccinated with two doses of either the BNT162b2 or mRNA-1273 vaccine. Regarding this clone: Its antigen is unidentified.

With 5 bases removed from V and 2 bases from J, the gap between germline ends came to 12 bases. Germline lookup yields CDR1 MDHEN and CDR2 SYDVKM. This CDR3 is 14 amino acids long. Generated by immunoSEQ multiplex PCR, the TCRdb table keeps only in-frame clones and is missing some. The sample contains about 71,000 clones, approximately 79% of which appear only once. Sequencing used CD4+ T cells from PBMCs cultured without peptide, obtained after COVID-19 vaccination. This receptor was taken from a human donor who received a COVID-19 vaccine. The chain is built from TRBV28 and TRBJ1-2; D is unclear. The DNA of the CDR3 is TGTGCCAGCAGTCCCTTCCCATCGAACTATGGCTACACCTTC. It yields the protein CASSPFPSNYGYTF.